This entry lists 8 T cell receptor beta chains sequenced from one sample in a study of T cells expressing NK-cell markers. TCRdb re-called the 5' RACE reads; every CDR3 protein appears as one record, without DNA. The sample table sets out some 340,000 distinct CDR3 sequences. The sequencing sample was made of blood T cells: a sorted CD56 or NKG2C T cell subset, CD4+ or CD8+ T cells, or bulk PBMC T cells (not recorded which). The source of these receptors is a man aged 18 to 69 in good health.

The gene calls are TRBV5-6 and TRBJ2-1. Germline V gene lookup returns CDR1 SGHDT and CDR2 YYEEEE. The CDR3 covers 13 residues. This CDR3 is CASSSMRHEEQFF.

The rearrangement uses TRBV7-9 and TRBJ2-7; TCRdb designates TRBD1, a call that cannot be tested without DNA. The CDR3 sequence is 16 residues long. CDR1 and CDR2 from the germline V gene are SEHNR and FQNEAQ (reference sequence). The CDR3 spells CASSSLRPGQPYEQYF.

V is TRBV18 and J is TRBJ1-6; without DNA, the TCRdb call of TRBD1 cannot be checked. Germline V gene lookup returns CDR1 KGHSH and CDR2 LQKENI. The length of the CDR3 is 14 residues. The chain's CDR3 is CASSSTGDRSPLHF.

This chain uses TRBV6-1 with TRBJ1-5; with no DNA, the TCRdb D assignment of TRBD1 cannot be verified. Germline CDR1 MNHNS, CDR2 SASEGT. This CDR3 has 15 residues. The CDR3 sequence is CASSEGTGGNQPQHF.

CDR3 sequence reads: CASSLIRGSGETGELFF. This sequence joins TRBV11-3 and TRBJ2-2; TCRdb's D gene call, TRBD1, goes unchecked for lack of DNA. Germline V gene sequence: CDR1 SGHNT, CDR2 YENEEA. The CDR3 is 17 amino acids.

The chain couples TRBV11-2 to TRBJ2-1; TCRdb's D call of TRBD1 is untestable without DNA. Germline V gene sequence: CDR1 SGHAT, CDR2 FQNNGV. The CDR3 length is 16 residues. The CDR3 protein is CASTARGNRQDNEQFF.

J is TRBJ1-2 and V is TRBV29-1; the D gene TCRdb calls, TRBD1, cannot be checked with no DNA. Germline assignment: CDR1 SQVTM and CDR2 ANQGSEA. The CDR3 runs 14 residues. CDR3 sequence reads: CSVEDVEGALGYTF.

The chain has TRBV12-3 or TRBV12-4 and TRBJ1-5. This CDR3 is 15 amino acids long. The chain's CDR3 is CASSFAWVSNQPQHF.